This T cell receptor (beta chain) emerged from a study of blood T cells in healthy people across ages. Study conclusions and caveats: Naive CD4+ cells and diversity were both higher in long-lived donors than in aged donors.

Alongside a J-beta primer mix, a sample-barcoded 5' primer served in a second PCR lasting 7 to 11 cycles. TCRdb re-derived calls from the 5' RACE reads in MiXCR, one entry per CDR3 protein. The table lists 1 million or so distinct CDR3 sequences, roughly 45% of them singletons. This clonotype appeared once. The antigen is undetermined. CDR3 size: 16 residues. V lost 0 bases and J lost 7, with 19 bases in between. Germline V CDR1 and CDR2: LGHNA, YNFKEQ. The chain has TRBV4-2 and TRBJ2-7; perhaps TRBD2 as D (5 bases). The sequenced material came from blood. The receptor comes from a woman in her fifties or sixties in good health. This CDR3 reads CASSQDAGSSYNEQYF. The DNA of the CDR3 is TGTGCCAGCAGCCAAGACGCGGGTAGCTCCTACAATGAGCAGTACTTC.